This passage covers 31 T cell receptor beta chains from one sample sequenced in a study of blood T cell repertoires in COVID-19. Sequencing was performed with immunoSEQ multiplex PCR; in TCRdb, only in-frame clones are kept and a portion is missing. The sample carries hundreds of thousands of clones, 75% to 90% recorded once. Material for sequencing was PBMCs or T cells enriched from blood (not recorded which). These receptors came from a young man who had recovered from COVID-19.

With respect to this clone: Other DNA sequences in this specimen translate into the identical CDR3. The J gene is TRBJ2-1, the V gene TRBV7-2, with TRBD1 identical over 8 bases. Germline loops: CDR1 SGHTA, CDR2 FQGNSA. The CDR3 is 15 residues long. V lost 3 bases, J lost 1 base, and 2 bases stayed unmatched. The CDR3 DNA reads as TGTGCCAGCAGCTTGGGGACAGGATCCTACAATGAGCAGTTCTTC. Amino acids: CASSLGTGSYNEQFF.

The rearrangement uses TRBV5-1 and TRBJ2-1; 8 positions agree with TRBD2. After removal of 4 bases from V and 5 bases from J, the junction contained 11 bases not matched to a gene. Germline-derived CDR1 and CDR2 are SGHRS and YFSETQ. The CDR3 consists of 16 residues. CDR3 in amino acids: CASSPGGGGLDNEQFF. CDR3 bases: TGCGCCAGCAGCCCGGGCGGCGGGGGACTAGACAATGAGCAGTTCTTC.

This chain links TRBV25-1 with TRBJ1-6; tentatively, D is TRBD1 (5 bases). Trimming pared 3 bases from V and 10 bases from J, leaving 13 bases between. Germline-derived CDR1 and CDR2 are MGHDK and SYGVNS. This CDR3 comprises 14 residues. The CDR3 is CASSDYRTLSPLHF. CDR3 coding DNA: TGTGCCAGCAGTGATTACAGGACGTTATCACCCCTCCACTTT. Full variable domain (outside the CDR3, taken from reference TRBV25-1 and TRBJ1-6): EADIYQTPRYLVIGTGKKITLECSQTMGHDKMYWYQQDPGMELHLIHYSYGVNSTEKGDLSSESTVSRIRTEHFPLTLESARPSHTSQYLCASSDYRTLSPLHFGNGTRLTVT.

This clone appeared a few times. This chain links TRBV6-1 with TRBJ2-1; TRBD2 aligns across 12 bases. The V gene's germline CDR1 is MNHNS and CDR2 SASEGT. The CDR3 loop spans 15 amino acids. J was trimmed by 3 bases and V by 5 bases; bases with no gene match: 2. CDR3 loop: CASSPGLAGYNEQFF. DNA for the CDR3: TGTGCCAGCAGTCCGGGACTAGCGGGCTACAATGAGCAGTTCTTC.

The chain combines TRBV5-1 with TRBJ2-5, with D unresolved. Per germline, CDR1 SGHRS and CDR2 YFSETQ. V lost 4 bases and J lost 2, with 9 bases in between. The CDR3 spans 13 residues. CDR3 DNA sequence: TGCGCCAGCAGCCAACTAACTCAAGAGACCCAGTACTTC. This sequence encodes CASSQLTQETQYF.

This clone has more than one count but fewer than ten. This CDR3 is CASSLKGVSADTQYF. For the CDR3, the DNA is TGTGCCAGCAGCTTGAAGGGGGTTTCAGCAGATACGCAGTATTTT. J is TRBJ2-3 and V is TRBV5-4; D might be TRBD1 (6 bases). The CDR3 contains 15 residues. The germline gives CDR1 SGHNT, CDR2 YYREEE (reference sequence). V shed 1 base and J shed 4 bases, with 13 bases lying between them.

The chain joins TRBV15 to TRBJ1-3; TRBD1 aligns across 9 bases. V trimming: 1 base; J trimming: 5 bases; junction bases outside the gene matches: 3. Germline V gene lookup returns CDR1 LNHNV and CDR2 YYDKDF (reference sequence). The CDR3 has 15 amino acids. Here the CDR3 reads CATSRVGQGRNTIYF. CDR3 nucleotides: TGTGCCACCAGCAGAGTGGGACAGGGAAGAAACACCATATATTTT.

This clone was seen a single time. CDR3 nucleotides: TGTGCCAGCAGCTTAGAGGGGACTTTGCAGTACTTC. Its protein is CASSLEGTLQYF. This sequence joins TRBV13 and TRBJ2-7, with D possibly matching TRBD2 (6 bases). The germline CDR1 and CDR2 sequences are PRHDT and FYEKMQ (reference sequence). This CDR3 comprises 12 residues. V shed 1 base and J shed 9 bases, with 10 bases lying between them.

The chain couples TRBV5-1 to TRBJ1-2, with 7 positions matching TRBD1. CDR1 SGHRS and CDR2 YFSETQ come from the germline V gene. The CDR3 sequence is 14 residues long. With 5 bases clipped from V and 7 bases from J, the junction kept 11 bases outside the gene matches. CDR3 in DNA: TGCGCCAGCAGAGAAGACAGGGCTTTCTCTGGCTACACCTTC. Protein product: CASREDRAFSGYTF.

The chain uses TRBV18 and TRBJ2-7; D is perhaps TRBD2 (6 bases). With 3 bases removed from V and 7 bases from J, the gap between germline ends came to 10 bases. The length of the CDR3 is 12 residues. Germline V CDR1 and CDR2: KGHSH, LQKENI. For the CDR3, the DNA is TGTGCCAGCTCACCGGAGGGACGGGAGCAGTACTTC. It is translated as CASSPEGREQYF.

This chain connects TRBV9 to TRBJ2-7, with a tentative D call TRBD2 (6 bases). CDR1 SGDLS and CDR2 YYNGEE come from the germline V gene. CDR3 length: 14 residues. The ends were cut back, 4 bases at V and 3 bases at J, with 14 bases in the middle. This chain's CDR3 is CASSPDGRSYEQYF. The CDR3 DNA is TGTGCCAGCAGCCCAGATGGGAGGAGCTACGAGCAGTACTTC.

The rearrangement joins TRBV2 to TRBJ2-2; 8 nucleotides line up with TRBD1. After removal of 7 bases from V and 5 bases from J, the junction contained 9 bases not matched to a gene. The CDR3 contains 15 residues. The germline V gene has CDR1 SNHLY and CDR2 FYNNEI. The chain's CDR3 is CASNGQGAPTGELFF. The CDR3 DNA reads TGTGCCAGCAACGGACAGGGCGCGCCAACCGGGGAGCTGTTTTTT.

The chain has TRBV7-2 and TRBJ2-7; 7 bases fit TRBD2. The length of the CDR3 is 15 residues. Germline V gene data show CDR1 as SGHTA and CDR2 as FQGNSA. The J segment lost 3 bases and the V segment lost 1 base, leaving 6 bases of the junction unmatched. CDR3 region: CASSLDPSGFYEQYF. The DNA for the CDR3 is TGTGCCAGCAGCTTAGACCCTAGCGGTTTCTACGAGCAGTACTTC. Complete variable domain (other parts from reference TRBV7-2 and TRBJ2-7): GAGVSQSPSNKVTEKGKDVELRCDPISGHTALYWYRQSLGQGLEFLIYFQGNSAPDKSGLPSDRFSAERTGGSVSTLTIQRTQQEDSAVYLCASSLDPSGFYEQYFGPGTRLTVT.

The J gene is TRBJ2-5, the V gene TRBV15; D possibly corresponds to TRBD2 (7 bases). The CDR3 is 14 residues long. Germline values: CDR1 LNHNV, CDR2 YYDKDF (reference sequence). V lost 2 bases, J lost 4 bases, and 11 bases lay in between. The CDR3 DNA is TGTGCCACCAGCAGAAGGGGGGGAGGAGAGACCCAGTACTTC. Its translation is CATSRRGGGETQYF.

The CDR3: CASSLAGTGGSPLHF. Here the CDR3 DNA reads TGCGCCAGCAGCTTGGCAGGGACAGGGGGTTCACCCCTCCACTTT. The V call is TRBV5-1, the J call TRBJ1-6; 11 nucleotides line up with TRBD1. The ends lost 0 bases at V and 9 bases at J; junction bases unmatched: 2. Germline loops: CDR1 SGHRS, CDR2 YFSETQ. This CDR3 is 15 amino acids long.

The CDR3 spells CASTRGGGGYYNEQFF. CDR3 coding DNA: TGTGCCAGCACCCGGGGAGGCGGGGGATACTACAATGAGCAGTTCTTC. The V call is TRBV28, the J call TRBJ2-1, with TRBD2 matching over 7 bases. J lost 3 bases, V lost 7 bases, and 12 bases had no gene match. The CDR3 sequence is 16 residues long. The V gene's germline CDR1 is MDHEN and CDR2 SYDVKM.

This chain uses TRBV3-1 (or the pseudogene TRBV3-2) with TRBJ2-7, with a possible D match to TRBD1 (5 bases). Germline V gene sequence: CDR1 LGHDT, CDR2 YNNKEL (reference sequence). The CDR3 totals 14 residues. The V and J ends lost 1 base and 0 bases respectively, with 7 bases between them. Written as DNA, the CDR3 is TGTGCCAGCAGCCAAGGTCAGGGCTCCTACGAGCAGTACTTC. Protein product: CASSQGQGSYEQYF.

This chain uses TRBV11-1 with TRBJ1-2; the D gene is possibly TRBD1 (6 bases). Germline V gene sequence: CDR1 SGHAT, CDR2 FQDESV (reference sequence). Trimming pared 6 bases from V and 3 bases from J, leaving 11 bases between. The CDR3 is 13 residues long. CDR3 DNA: TGTGCCAGCAGTCAAACAGGGTACTATGGCTACACCTTC. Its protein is CASSQTGYYGYTF.

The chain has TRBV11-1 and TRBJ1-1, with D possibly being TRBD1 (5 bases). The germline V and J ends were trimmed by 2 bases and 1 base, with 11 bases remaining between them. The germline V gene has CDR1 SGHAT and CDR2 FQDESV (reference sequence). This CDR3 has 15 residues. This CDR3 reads CASSLWGGANTEAFF. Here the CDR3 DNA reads TGTGCCAGCAGCTTATGGGGCGGTGCGAACACTGAAGCTTTCTTT.

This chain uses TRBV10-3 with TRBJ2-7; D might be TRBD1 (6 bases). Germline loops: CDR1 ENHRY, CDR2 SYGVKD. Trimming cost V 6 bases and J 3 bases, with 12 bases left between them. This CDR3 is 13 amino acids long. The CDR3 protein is CAIRSTGDYEQYF. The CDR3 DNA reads TGTGCCATCAGATCGACAGGTGACTACGAGCAGTACTTC.

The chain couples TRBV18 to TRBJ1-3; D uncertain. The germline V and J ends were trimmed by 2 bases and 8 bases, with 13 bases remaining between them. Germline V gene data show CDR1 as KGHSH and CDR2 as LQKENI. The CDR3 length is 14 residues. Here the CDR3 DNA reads TGTGCCAGCTCACCATCCTGGGCCACAGACACCATATATTTT. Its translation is CASSPSWATDTIYF.

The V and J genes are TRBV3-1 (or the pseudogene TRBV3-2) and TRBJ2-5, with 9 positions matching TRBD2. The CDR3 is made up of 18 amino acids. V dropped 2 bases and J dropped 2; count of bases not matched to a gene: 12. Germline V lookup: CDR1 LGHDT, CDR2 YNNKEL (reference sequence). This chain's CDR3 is CASSQLSLSGGVQETQYF. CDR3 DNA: TGTGCCAGCAGCCAATTGAGTCTTAGCGGGGGAGTTCAAGAGACCCAGTACTTC.

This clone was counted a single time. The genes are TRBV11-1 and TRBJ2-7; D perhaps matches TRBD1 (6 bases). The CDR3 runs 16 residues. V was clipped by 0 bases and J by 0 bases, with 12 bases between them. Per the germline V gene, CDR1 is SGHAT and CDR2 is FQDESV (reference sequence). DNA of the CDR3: TGTGCCAGCAGCTTAGCCAGGGGCCATTCCTCCTACGAGCAGTACTTC. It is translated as CASSLARGHSSYEQYF.

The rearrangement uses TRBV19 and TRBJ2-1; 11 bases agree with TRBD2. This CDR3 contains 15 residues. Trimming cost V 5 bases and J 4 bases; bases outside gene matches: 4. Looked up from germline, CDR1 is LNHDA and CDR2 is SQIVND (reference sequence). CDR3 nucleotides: TGTGCCAGTAGTCCCGGGACTAGCGGTTACAATGAGCAGTTCTTC. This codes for CASSPGTSGYNEQFF.

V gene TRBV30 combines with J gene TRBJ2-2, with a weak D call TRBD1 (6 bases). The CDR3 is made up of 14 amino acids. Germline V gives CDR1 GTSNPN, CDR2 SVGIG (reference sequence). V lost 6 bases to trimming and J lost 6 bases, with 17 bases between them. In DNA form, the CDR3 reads TGTGCCTGCCCAGGGGTCAGGAGCGCCGGGGAGCTGTTTTTT. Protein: CACPGVRSAGELFF.

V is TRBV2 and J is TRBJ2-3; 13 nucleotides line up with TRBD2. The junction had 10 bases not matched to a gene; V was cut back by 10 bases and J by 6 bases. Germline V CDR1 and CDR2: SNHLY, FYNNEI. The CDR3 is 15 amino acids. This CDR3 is CAIAPGLAGTDTQYF. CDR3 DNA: TGTGCCATCGCCCCGGGACTAGCGGGAACGGATACGCAGTATTTT.

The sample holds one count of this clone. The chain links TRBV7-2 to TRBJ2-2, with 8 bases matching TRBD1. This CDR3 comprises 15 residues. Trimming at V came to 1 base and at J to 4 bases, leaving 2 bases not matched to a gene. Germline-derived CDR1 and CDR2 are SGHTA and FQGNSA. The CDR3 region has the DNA TGTGCCAGCAGCTTAGACAGGGGGGTCACCGGGGAGCTGTTTTTT. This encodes CASSLDRGVTGELFF.

CDR3 in DNA: TGTGCCAGCAGATCGTTGGGGGCGCCTGAAAAACTGTTTTTT. Amino acid sequence: CASRSLGAPEKLFF. The gene calls are TRBV6-6 and TRBJ1-4, with D possibly TRBD1 on 6 matching bases. With 6 bases removed from V and 7 bases from J, the gap between germline ends came to 15 bases. This CDR3 has 14 amino acids. Germline lookup yields CDR1 MNHNY and CDR2 SVGAGI (reference sequence).

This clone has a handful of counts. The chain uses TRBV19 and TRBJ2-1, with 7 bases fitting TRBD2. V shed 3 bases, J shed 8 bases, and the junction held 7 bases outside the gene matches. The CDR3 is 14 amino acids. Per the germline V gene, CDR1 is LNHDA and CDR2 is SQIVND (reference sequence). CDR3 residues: CASSMQRGGDEQFF. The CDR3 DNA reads TGTGCCAGTAGTATGCAGCGGGGCGGAGATGAGCAGTTCTTC.

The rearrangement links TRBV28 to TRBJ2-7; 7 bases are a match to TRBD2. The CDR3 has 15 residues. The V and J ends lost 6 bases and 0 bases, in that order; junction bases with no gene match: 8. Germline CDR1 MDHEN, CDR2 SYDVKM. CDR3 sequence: CASRGSGGVSYEQYF. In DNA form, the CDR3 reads TGTGCCAGCAGGGGGTCTGGGGGGGTCTCCTACGAGCAGTACTTC.

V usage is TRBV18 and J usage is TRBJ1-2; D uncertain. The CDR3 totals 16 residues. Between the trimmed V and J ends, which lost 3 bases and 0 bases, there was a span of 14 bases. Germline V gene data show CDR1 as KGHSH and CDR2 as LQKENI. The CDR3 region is CASSPDAILANYGYTF. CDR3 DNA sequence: TGTGCCAGCTCACCCGACGCGATACTAGCTAACTATGGCTACACCTTC.